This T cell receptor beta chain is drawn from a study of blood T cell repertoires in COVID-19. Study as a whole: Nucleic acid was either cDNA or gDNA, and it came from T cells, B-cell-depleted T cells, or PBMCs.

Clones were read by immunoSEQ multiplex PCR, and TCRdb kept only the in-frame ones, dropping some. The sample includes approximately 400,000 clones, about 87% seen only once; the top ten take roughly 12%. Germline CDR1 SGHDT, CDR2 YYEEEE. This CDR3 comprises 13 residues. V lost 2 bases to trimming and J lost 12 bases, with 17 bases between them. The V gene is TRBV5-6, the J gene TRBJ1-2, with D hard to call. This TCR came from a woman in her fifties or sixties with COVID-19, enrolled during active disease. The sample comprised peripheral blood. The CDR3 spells CASSFPGYAGNTF. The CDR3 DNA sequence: TGTGCCAGCAGCTTTCCGGGGTACGCTGGGAACACCTTC.